This passage covers 3 T cell receptor beta chains from one sample sequenced in a study of blood T cell repertoires in COVID-19. Method: immunoSEQ multiplex PCR; TCRdb's copy keeps in-frame clones and lacks some. The profile shows 300,000 to 350,000 clones, more than 70% of them singletons. The sample taken for sequencing was PBMCs or T cells enriched from blood (not recorded which). Receptors originate from a woman aged 25 to 39 who had been exposed to COVID-19.

The chain has TRBV14 and TRBJ1-4; the D gene is possibly TRBD1 (5 bases). CDR1 is SGHDN and CDR2 is FVKESK in the germline V gene. The CDR3 extends over 13 amino acids. V was pared by 4 bases and J by 7 bases, with 10 bases between. The CDR3 DNA sequence: TGTGCCAGCAGCCGCGGACATCCTGAAAAACTGTTTTTT. It specifies CASSRGHPEKLFF.

The rearrangement links TRBV7-6 to TRBJ1-2; weak D call: TRBD1 (5 bases). The V end was cut by 6 bases, the J end by 8 bases, with 28 bases between. Germline V gene data show CDR1 as SGHVS and CDR2 as FNYEAQ. The CDR3 is 17 residues long. CDR3 bases: TGTGCCAGCAGTCCTCGCAACTGGGACCGATTGACTAGGGGCTACACCTTC. Encoded protein: CASSPRNWDRLTRGYTF.

V usage is TRBV7-9 and J usage is TRBJ1-2; 9 nucleotides align to TRBD1. The CDR3 loop spans 17 amino acids. Germline assignment: CDR1 SEHNR and CDR2 FQNEAQ (reference sequence). V dropped 5 bases and J dropped 4; count of bases not matched to a gene: 14. The CDR3 loop reads CASSDFRDRARFYGYTF. CDR3 nucleotides: TGTGCCAGCAGCGATTTCCGGGACAGGGCTCGTTTCTATGGCTACACCTTC.